These T cell receptor beta chains were read from a single sample in a study of T cell changes during pregnancy in multiple sclerosis. Repertoires were generated with immunoSEQ multiplex PCR, while TCRdb's copy carries only in-frame clones and drops some. The data contain about 30,000 clones, about nine tenths of them seen just once; the ten biggest clones take up 4.3%. The material sequenced was CD8+ T cells from peripheral blood mononuclear cells, taken in the second trimester of pregnancy. The receptors stem from a female donor with multiple sclerosis, enrolled in a pregnancy study. CDR3s include the opening cysteine and the closing phenylalanine or tryptophan. The order of the fields is J gene, D gene, V gene, clone size, CDR3 DNA, CDR3 protein. The D gene is left open where the match is weak. Clone size is shown for a subset of rows, as once, few, many or a class of expanded clone.

TRBJ2-6 | TRBD2 | TRBV4-3 | NA | TGCGCCAGCAGCCAAGAGCGGGAGACTGGGGCCAACGTCCTGACTTTC | CASSQERETGANVLTF
TRBJ2-7 | TRBD2 | TRBV30 | NA | TGTGCCTGGAGTGTAGACGGGAGGGGGTCCCACGAGCAGTACTTC | CAWSVDGRGSHEQYF
TRBJ1-1 | NA | TRBV5-1 | NA | TGCGCCAGCAGCTCAAGACAAGTTCCGGGACACCCCGCCATGAACACTGAAGCTTTCTTT | CASSSRQVPGHPAMNTEAFF
TRBJ2-1 | NA | TRBV13 | few | TGTGCCAGTCGCCCTGTCGGGAGCTCCTACAATGAGCAGTTCTTC | CASRPVGSSYNEQFF
TRBJ1-5 | NA | TRBV30 | few | TGTGCCTGGAGTGTAAATTGGGGGGGGGATCAGCCCCAGCATTTT | CAWSVNWGGDQPQHF
TRBJ1-5 | TRBD1 | TRBV28 | NA | TGTGCCAGCAGTGAACAGGGGCATCAGCCCCAGCATTTT | CASSEQGHQPQHF
TRBJ2-1 | NA | TRBV5-1 | NA | TGCGCCACCAACACATGGGGCGGCCCCAACAATGAGCAGTTCTTC | CATNTWGGPNNEQFF
TRBJ2-1 | NA | TRBV6-6 | NA | TGTGCCAGCAGAAACCCAGGTCTCTCCTACAATGAGCAGTTCTTC | CASRNPGLSYNEQFF
TRBJ2-2 | NA | TRBV2 | NA | TGTGCCAGCAGTGTACCGGGGACATTTTCGAACACCGGGGAGCTGTTTTTT | CASSVPGTFSNTGELFF
TRBJ2-7 | NA | TRBV11-2 | NA | TGTGCCAGCAGCTTAGAAGGCGGTTACGAGCAGTACTTC | CASSLEGGYEQYF
TRBJ2-3 | TRBD1 | TRBV28 | NA | TGTGCCAGCAGTCCCTACAGGGGAAGGGGCACAGATACGCAGTATTTT | CASSPYRGRGTDTQYF
TRBJ2-7 | TRBD1 | TRBV28 | NA | TGTGCCAGCAGCTGGGACAGTGGTACCTACGAGCAGTACTTC | CASSWDSGTYEQYF
TRBJ1-2 | NA | TRBV5-1 | once | TGCGCCAGCAGCTTGGCCTATGAGGGGGACTATGGCTACACCTTC | CASSLAYEGDYGYTF
TRBJ2-7 | TRBD2 | TRBV6-5 | NA | TGTGCCACCGCTCCACTAGCGGGAGTTGGCGAGCAGTACTTC | CATAPLAGVGEQYF
TRBJ2-7 | TRBD2 | TRBV13 | NA | TGTGCCAGCAGCTCCCGGACTAGCGGACCTCTCGAGCAGTACTTC | CASSSRTSGPLEQYF
TRBJ1-1 | NA | TRBV11-2 | NA | TGTGCCGGACAAGGGAGGACTCAGACTGAAGCTTTCTTT | CAGQGRTQTEAFF
TRBJ2-3 | TRBD2 | TRBV10-3 | once | TGTGCCATCAGTGAGAGGAGCGGGACTCCACGGACAGATACGCAGTATTTT | CAISERSGTPRTDTQYF
TRBJ2-1 | TRBD2 | TRBV5-6 | NA | TGTGCCAGCCGAAGCGGGGGGTTGAATGAGCAGTTCTTC | CASRSGGLNEQFF
TRBJ1-2 | NA | TRBV7-9 | NA | TGTGCCAGCAGCTTAGCAGTTCCTTCGGCAGGGACTAACTATGGCTACACCTTC | CASSLAVPSAGTNYGYTF
TRBJ2-7 | TRBD2 | TRBV28 | NA | TGTGCCAGCAGTCCCCTAGCGGGAGGACTGGGGCAGTACTTC | CASSPLAGGLGQYF
TRBJ2-7 | TRBD2 | TRBV30 | NA | TGTGCCTCGGGACTAGCGGGATTGGTGCAGTACTTC | CASGLAGLVQYF
TRBJ2-7 | TRBD1 | TRBV27 | NA | TGTGCCAGCAGTTTAGACAGGGGATACGAGCAGTACTTC | CASSLDRGYEQYF
TRBJ2-2 | TRBD2 | TRBV28 | NA | TGTGCCAGCAGTTTAATCTGGCGGGAGCAGTCGAACACCGGGGAGCTGTTTTTT | CASSLIWREQSNTGELFF
TRBJ2-3 | NA | TRBV5-1 | NA | TGCGCCAGCAGCTCGGGATACCTTCAGGACACAGATACGCAGTATTTT | CASSSGYLQDTDTQYF
TRBJ2-1 | NA | TRBV6-5 | NA | TGTGCCAGCAGTTACACGACTAGCAATGAGCAGTTCTTC | CASSYTTSNEQFF
TRBJ2-7 | TRBD1 | TRBV28 | NA | TGTGCCAGCAGTTTAGGCCTGACAGGGGCTCTGGGAGAGCAGTACTTC | CASSLGLTGALGEQYF
TRBJ2-5 | NA | TRBV9 | NA | TGTGCCAGCAGCGTAGCCTCGGAGGTCAGGGAGACCCAGTACTTC | CASSVASEVRETQYF
TRBJ2-1 | TRBD1 | TRBV10-3 | NA | TGTGCCATCAGAAAGACAGGGGTTATGGGAAATGAGCAGTTCTTC | CAIRKTGVMGNEQFF
TRBJ2-1 | TRBD1 | TRBV7-9 | NA | TGTGCCAGCAGCTTTTGGGCGCAGGGGGACAATGAGCAGTTCTTC | CASSFWAQGDNEQFF
TRBJ1-1 | TRBD1 | TRBV5-1 | NA | TGCGCCAGCAGCTTAACCTGGGGACAGGGGGTTGAAGCTTTCTTT | CASSLTWGQGVEAFF
TRBJ1-2 | TRBD1 | TRBV30 | NA | TGTGCCTTGGACAGGCCGCAATATGGCTACACCTTC | CALDRPQYGYTF
TRBJ2-5 | NA | TRBV19 | NA | TGTGCCAGTAGCAAGAGACTAGTCGCCGGCCAAGAGACCCAGTACTTC | CASSKRLVAGQETQYF
TRBJ2-5 | TRBD1 | TRBV28 | NA | TGTGCCAGCAGTCAGGGACAGCAAGAGACCCAGTACTTC | CASSQGQQETQYF
TRBJ2-7 | NA | TRBV7-2 | medium-sized | TGTGCCAGCAGGCGGGACCAACAATCAAGCGACGAGCAGTACTTC | CASRRDQQSSDEQYF
TRBJ2-1 | NA | TRBV7-2 | NA | TGTGCCAGCACCCATGGGTCGCGGGTATTTATCTACAATGAGCAGTTCTTC | CASTHGSRVFIYNEQFF
TRBJ2-5 | NA | TRBV5-6 | NA | TGTGCCAGCAGCTTGTGGTACAGGGCGAGAGAGACCCAGTACTTC | CASSLWYRARETQYF
TRBJ2-3 | TRBD2 | TRBV5-4 | NA | TGTGCCACGGGGGGGCCGGAGACAGATACGCAGTATTTT | CATGGPETDTQYF
TRBJ1-5 | NA | TRBV4-3 | once | TGCGCCAGCAGCCACTTAGACGGGCAGCCCCAGCATTTT | CASSHLDGQPQHF
TRBJ2-1 | NA | TRBV6-4 | NA | TGTGCCAGCAGTGACTCAGGACTCGATTACAATGAGCAGTTCTTC | CASSDSGLDYNEQFF
TRBJ2-7 | TRBD1 | TRBV18 | NA | TGTGCCAGCTCATCAAACAGGGGACGCTTGAGCTCCTACGAGCAGTACTTC | CASSSNRGRLSSYEQYF
TRBJ2-7 | TRBD2 | TRBV9 | NA | TGTGCCAGCAGTCCCGGACTAGGGGCTTCCTACGAGCAGTACTTC | CASSPGLGASYEQYF
TRBJ2-3 | TRBD2 | TRBV9 | NA | TGTGCCAGCAGCGTAAGCCTAGCGGGGACGGGGGGCACAGATACGCAGTATTTT | CASSVSLAGTGGTDTQYF
TRBJ2-1 | TRBD2 | TRBV19 | NA | TGTGCCAGTAGTATAGGGACTAGCGGGGGCAATTCCTACAATGAGCAGTTCTTC | CASSIGTSGGNSYNEQFF
TRBJ2-2 | TRBD2 | TRBV6-1 | NA | TGTGCCAGCCTTAGCGGGATGGACACCGGGGAGCTGTTTTTT | CASLSGMDTGELFF
TRBJ2-1 | NA | TRBV7-8 | NA | TGTGCCAGCAGCTTGGACCCCAGCGGACCCCTGTACAATGAGCAGTTCTTC | CASSLDPSGPLYNEQFF
TRBJ2-7 | TRBD1 | TRBV5-1 | NA | TGCGCCAGCAGCGCGGGGACAGGGGGAACCTACGAGCAGTACTTC | CASSAGTGGTYEQYF
TRBJ2-1 | NA | TRBV5-6 | NA | TGTGCCAGCAGCTTCGGTCTAGACGTTTACAATGAGCAGTTCTTC | CASSFGLDVYNEQFF
TRBJ2-1 | NA | TRBV5-1 | NA | TGCGCCAGCAGCTTGGAGGCGGTCTACAATGAGCAGTTCTTC | CASSLEAVYNEQFF
TRBJ1-4 | NA | TRBV5-1 | NA | TGCGCCAGCAGCTTAGGGGCAGGAGTTGCAACTAATGAAAAACTGTTTTTT | CASSLGAGVATNEKLFF
TRBJ2-7 | NA | TRBV5-1 | once | TGCGCCAGCAGCTTGGGACTAGAACTCTACGAGCAGTACTTC | CASSLGLELYEQYF
TRBJ2-4 | NA | TRBV28 | NA | TGTGCCAGCAGTTCCTTGGACTCACGCGATAAAAACATTCAGTACTTC | CASSSLDSRDKNIQYF
TRBJ1-1 | NA | TRBV10-1 | NA | TGCGCCAGCAGTGAAAAGGGGATAGGGACTGAAGCTTTCTTT | CASSEKGIGTEAFF
TRBJ1-1 | NA | TRBV5-6 | NA | TGTGCCAGCAGCTTGGCGTCGGGGGGTGGGAACACTGAAGCTTTCTTT | CASSLASGGGNTEAFF
TRBJ2-7 | TRBD1 | TRBV13 | NA | TGTGCCAGCAGCAACCCGGGACAGGGGGCCTACGAGCAGTACTTC | CASSNPGQGAYEQYF